This TCR beta chain originates from a study of cytomegalovirus exposure and HLA in healthy donors. The study's findings and limits: Later analysis identified around 15,000 TCR beta sequences associated with HLA alleles, using a false discovery rate threshold of 0.05.

Germline V lookup: CDR1 LNHDA, CDR2 SQIVND (reference sequence). J lost 7 bases, V lost 3 bases, and 5 bases had no gene match. The CDR3 spans 14 residues. In this sample, this clone turned up a few times. Its specificity is unknown. Though nominally healthy at sampling, donors likely had unrecorded immune exposures. The PCR contained 60 Vbeta and 13 Jbeta primers. Some clones are missing from TCRdb's copy, which holds only in-frame ones; the method was immunoSEQ multiplex PCR. The profile shows about 190,000 clones, 70% to 75% of them singletons. The chain couples TRBV19 to TRBJ2-2, with 7 bases that match TRBD1. Input material: PBMCs. The sequence derives from a man younger than 45 in good health and CMV-seropositive. CDR3 region: CASSIKGANGELFF. CDR3 DNA sequence: TGTGCCAGTAGTATTAAGGGGGCGAACGGGGAGCTGTTTTTT.